These 9 T cell receptor beta chains were sequenced from one sample in a study of blood T cell repertoires in COVID-19. Sequencing was performed with immunoSEQ multiplex PCR; in TCRdb, only in-frame clones are kept and a portion is missing. The top ten clones hold 4.3% of a sample with hundreds of thousands of clones, more than 70% of them seen once. Specimen: PBMCs or T cells enriched from blood (not recorded which). Receptors were obtained from a man aged 25-40 years with acute COVID-19.

The chain's CDR3 is CAISVTGAGELFF. In DNA form, the CDR3 reads TGTGCCATCAGTGTGACAGGGGCCGGGGAGCTGTTTTTT. V is TRBV10-3 and J is TRBJ2-2; 8 nucleotides match TRBD1. Trimming cost V 4 bases and J 6 bases; bases outside gene matches: 1. CDR1 and CDR2 (germline): ENHRY, SYGVKD. The CDR3 consists of 13 residues.

Concerning this clone: Other DNA sequences from this sample encode an identical CDR3 as well. CDR3 coding DNA: TGTGCCAGTAGTATTAGGGACAGTCTCTATGGCTACACCTTC. Its protein product is CASSIRDSLYGYTF. The rearrangement joins TRBV19 to TRBJ1-2; 7 positions match TRBD1. Germline V gives CDR1 LNHDA, CDR2 SQIVND (reference sequence). This CDR3 is built from 14 residues. J was trimmed by 4 bases and V by 3 bases; bases with no gene match: 5.

Of note for this clone: The same CDR3 is also encoded by other DNA sequences in this sample. The chain uses TRBV5-1 and TRBJ1-3, with 7 bases that match TRBD1. The J segment lost 1 base and the V segment lost 4 bases, leaving 5 bases of the junction unmatched. Germline CDR1 SGHRS, CDR2 YFSETQ. This CDR3 is built from 15 residues. The CDR3 DNA reads as TGCGCCAGCAGCCGTACAGGGGCGTCTGGAAACACCATATATTTT. Protein sequence: CASSRTGASGNTIYF.

The V call is TRBV7-3, the J call TRBJ1-1, with 7 bases identical to TRBD1. The CDR3 extends over 14 amino acids. Losses at the gene ends were 6 bases for V and 4 bases for J; bases not matched to a gene: 8. Germline V gene lookup returns CDR1 SGHTA and CDR2 FQGTGA. In nucleotides, the CDR3 is TGTGCCAGCAGACCAGGGGGGTGGTCCACTGAAGCTTTCTTT. This sequence encodes CASRPGGWSTEAFF. The complete variable domain, with remaining parts taken from reference TRBV7-3 and TRBJ1-1, reads GAGVSQTPSNKVTEKGKYVELRCDPISGHTALYWYRQSLGQGPEFLIYFQGTGAADDSGLPNDRFFAVRPEGSVSTLKIQRTERGDSAVYLCASRPGGWSTEAFFGQGTRLTVV.

This clone occurred a few times. The chain joins TRBV7-2 to TRBJ1-5; unclear D gene. The germline V gene has CDR1 SGHTA and CDR2 FQGNSA. The CDR3 runs 15 residues. Between the trimmed V and J ends, which lost 2 bases and 4 bases, there was a span of 12 bases. The CDR3 nucleotides read TGTGCCAGCAGCTTATTTCCAGGATGGAATCAGCCCCAGCATTTT. Translating gives CASSLFPGWNQPQHF.

The chain carries TRBV18 and TRBJ2-7; weak D call: TRBD2 (6 bases). V lost 3 bases, J lost 2 bases, and 17 bases lay in between. CDR3 length equals 16 residues. CDR1 and CDR2 (germline): KGHSH, LQKENI. The CDR3 loop reads CASSPIPLGGTYEQYF. The DNA for the CDR3 is TGTGCCAGCTCACCTATTCCCCTAGGAGGGACCTACGAGCAGTACTTC. The full variable domain, with the rest looked up from reference TRBV18 and TRBJ2-7, is NAGVMQNPRHLVRRRGQEARLRCSPMKGHSHVYWYRQLPEEGLKFMVYLQKENIIDESGMPKERFSAEFPKEGPSILRIQQVVRGDSAAYFCASSPIPLGGTYEQYFGPGTRLTVT.

The chain links TRBV28 to TRBJ2-2; 16 positions match TRBD2. Germline-derived CDR1 and CDR2 are MDHEN and SYDVKM. This CDR3 is 19 amino acids long. The trim removed 8 bases at V and 3 bases at J, leaving 12 bases unmatched. The CDR3 sequence: CASARMGLAGGRYTGELFF. In DNA form, the CDR3 reads TGTGCCAGCGCCAGGATGGGACTAGCGGGGGGGCGGTACACCGGGGAGCTGTTTTTT. Using reference TRBV28 and TRBJ2-2 for the parts outside the CDR3, the full variable domain is DVKVTQSSRYLVKRTGEKVFLECVQDMDHENMFWYRQDPGLGLRLIYFSYDVKMKEKGDIPEGYSVSREKKERFSLILESASTNQTSMYLCASARMGLAGGRYTGELFFGEGSRLTVL.

This chain joins TRBV19 and TRBJ2-1; 7 bases fit TRBD1. The germline gives CDR1 LNHDA, CDR2 SQIVND (reference sequence). This CDR3 is built from 15 residues. V was clipped by 3 bases and J by 1 base; unmatched bases: 3. The CDR3 bases are TGTGCCAGTAGTATGGACAGGCTGTCCTACAATGAGCAGTTCTTC. Translation gives CASSMDRLSYNEQFF.

This clone showed up just a few times. The chain links TRBV16 to TRBJ1-1; perhaps TRBD1 as D (6 bases). The V gene lost 9 bases and the J gene lost 1 base, with 12 bases spanning the gap. CDR3 length equals 13 residues. CDR1 KGHSY and CDR2 FQNENV come from the germline V gene. CDR3 loop: CASRPRGNTEAFF. CDR3 nucleotide sequence: TGTGCCAGTCGCCCCAGGGGGAACACTGAAGCTTTCTTT.